These T cell receptor beta chains were read from a single sample in a study of cytomegalovirus exposure and HLA in healthy donors. Some clones are missing from TCRdb's copy, which holds only in-frame ones; the method was immunoSEQ multiplex PCR. This sample yields roughly 120,000 clones, of which 94% are seen a single time; approximately 1.2% belongs to the top ten. Sequenced input: PBMCs. The receptor set was obtained from a woman between 18 and 29 years old in good health and CMV-seronegative. The CDR3 runs from the conserved cysteine through the conserved F or W. A D gene is named only where the DNA matches it firmly. Some rows mark clone size as missing; the rest say once, few, many or name a class of expanded clone.

TRBJ1-6 - TRBV9 - TGTGCCAGCAGCGCCAGCAGGGTCGTATCACCCCTCCACTTT CASSASRVVSPLHF
TRBJ1-1 - TRBV18 - TGTGCCAGCTCACCAAGTACAGGGTATGGCACTGAAGCTTTCTTT CASSPSTGYGTEAFF
TRBJ1-1 - TRBV11-2 - TGTGCCAGCAGCTTAATAGGACATATGAACACTGAAGCTTTCTTT CASSLIGHMNTEAFF
TRBJ2-5 - TRBV30 TRBD1 TGTGCCTGGAGTAAGATGGGGACAGCTCAAGAGACCCAGTACTTC CAWSKMGTAQETQYF
TRBJ2-2 - TRBV14 - TGTGCCAGCAGCCCGCTAGGCGCGCCTAACACCGGGGAGCTGTTTTTT CASSPLGAPNTGELFF
TRBJ2-1 - TRBV30 - TGTGCCTGGAGCCTCCCAGGGGGGAATGAGCAGTTCTTC CAWSLPGGNEQFF
TRBJ1-4 - TRBV7-9 TRBD1 TGTGCCAGCAGCTTCCCGGGACAGGTTAATGAAAAACTGTTTTTT CASSFPGQVNEKLFF
TRBJ1-1 - TRBV25-1 TRBD1 TGTGCCAGCACCGAACAGGACCTGGGACAGCAGGAAGCTTTCTTT CASTEQDLGQQEAFF
TRBJ1-3 - TRBV2 TRBD1 TGTGCCAGCAGTCCTCAGGGGGCCTCTGGAAACACCATATATTTT CASSPQGASGNTIYF
TRBJ2-1 - TRBV25-1 - TGTGCCAGCAGTGAATCTCGCGGGATGGGGGGTGAGCAGTTCTTC CASSESRGMGGEQFF
TRBJ1-4 - TRBV5-1 TRBD1 TGCGCCAGCGCGGACAGGCCCCTATCTGAAAAACTGTTTTTT CASADRPLSEKLFF
TRBJ2-1 - TRBV7-8 TRBD2 TGTGCCAGCAGCCCTTTTGTTAGCGGGAGTAATGAGCAGTTCTTC CASSPFVSGSNEQFF
TRBJ2-1 - TRBV9 - TGTGCCAGCAGCGTGGGCGACAATGAGCAGTTCTTC CASSVGDNEQFF
TRBJ2-1 - TRBV7-2 TRBD2 TGTGCCAGCAGCTTCGCTAGCGGGAGTCATGAGCAGTTCTTC CASSFASGSHEQFF
TRBJ1-1 - TRBV28 - TGTGCCAGCAGTGTGAGGGCGCGCGCTGAAGCTTTCTTT CASSVRARAEAFF
TRBJ2-2 once TRBV5-1 TRBD1 TGCGCCAGCAGCTCAACCGGACAGGCGAACACCGGGGAGCTGTTTTTT CASSSTGQANTGELFF
TRBJ1-5 - TRBV7-3 - TGTGCCAGCAACAGGCGGACGTTTAAACAGCCCCAGCATTTT CASNRRTFKQPQHF
TRBJ1-4 - TRBV5-1 - TGCGCCAGCAGCTTGGCCGAACAGGGAGAGGGAAAACTGTTTTTT CASSLAEQGEGKLFF
TRBJ1-1 - TRBV5-1 - TGCGCCAGCAGCTTTCAGGGTATGAACACTGAAGCTTTCTTT CASSFQGMNTEAFF
TRBJ2-3 - TRBV14 - TGTGCCAGCAGCCAAGATTATGGGACATCAATAAGCACAGATACGCAGTATTTT CASSQDYGTSISTDTQYF
TRBJ2-7 - TRBV2 - TGTGCCAGCAGTGAAGCGGAGGGCTACGAGCAGTACTTC CASSEAEGYEQYF
TRBJ2-5 - TRBV4-2 TRBD2 TGTGCCAGCAGCCAAGAGGTAGCGGGGGGCCGGGAGACCCAGTACTTC CASSQEVAGGRETQYF
TRBJ2-4 - TRBV28 - TGTGCCAGCAGTTTAGCAGATTACAAAAACATTCAGTACTTC CASSLADYKNIQYF
TRBJ1-1 - TRBV28 TRBD1 TGTGCCAGCAGTCGCCTTACAGGGGGCACTGAAGCTTTCTTT CASSRLTGGTEAFF
TRBJ2-3 - TRBV6-4 TRBD1 TGTGCCAGCAGTGACGGACAGGGGAGCACAGATACGCAGTATTTT CASSDGQGSTDTQYF
TRBJ1-1 - TRBV29-1 - TGCAGCGTTGGGGTTTTTCAGGGGTTTCTCGCCCCTGAAGCTTTCTTT CSVGVFQGFLAPEAFF
TRBJ1-6 - TRBV6-5 - TGTGCCAGCAGATCGACAGGTTATTCACCCCTCCACTTT CASRSTGYSPLHF
TRBJ2-1 - TRBV5-1 TRBD1 TGCGCCAGCAGCTTGGCGCAGGGGGCCTCCTACAATGAGCAGTTCTTC CASSLAQGASYNEQFF
TRBJ1-3 - TRBV14 TRBD1 TGTGCCAGCAGGGCCCGCGCCGGGAGGGGGCTGGTGTTTACGTTTTCAGACACCATATATTTT CASRARAGRGLVFTFSDTIYF
TRBJ2-1 - TRBV18 TRBD2 TGTGCCAGCTCACCGTCCCAACTAGCGGGGGGGCCCTATGAGCAGTTCTTC CASSPSQLAGGPYEQFF
TRBJ1-1 - TRBV20-1 - TGCAGTGCTACCGCAGACACTGAAGCTTTCTTT CSATADTEAFF
TRBJ1-2 - TRBV4-1 - TGCGCCAGCAGCCAAGACAGGGACTCTGGCTACACCTTC CASSQDRDSGYTF
TRBJ2-1 - TRBV7-6 TRBD2 TGTGCCAGCAGCCCGAGCGGGGGGGCAGGGAATGAGCAGTTCTTC CASSPSGGAGNEQFF
TRBJ1-6 - TRBV6-6 - TGTGCCAGCAGTTACTCGACGGTTACTACGAATTCACCCCTCCACTTT CASSYSTVTTNSPLHF
TRBJ1-2 - TRBV28 - TGTGCCAGCAGTCCCCCCTCGACAGTCTATGGCTACACCTTC CASSPPSTVYGYTF
TRBJ2-5 - TRBV6-5 - TGTGCCAGCAGTTACTCACGAGGTGGGACCCAGTACTTC CASSYSRGGTQYF
TRBJ1-1 - TRBV7-3 - TGTGCCAGCAGCCCGCCGGGACGGACTACACGTTCGAACACTGAAGCTTTCTTT CASSPPGRTTRSNTEAFF
TRBJ1-1 - TRBV6-5 - TGTGCCAGCAGCCCACCCACAGGCATAGGCGCTGAAGCTTTCTTT CASSPPTGIGAEAFF
TRBJ1-1 - TRBV23-1 - TGCGCCAGCAGTCAAACGGGGGGCGCTTTCTTT CASSQTGGAFF
TRBJ2-3 - TRBV5-1 - TGCGCCAGCAGCTTGGGGGGCGGTCGTCGCACAGATACGCAGTATTTT CASSLGGGRRTDTQYF
TRBJ1-5 - TRBV5-6 - TGTGCCAGCAGCTTAGGGGTCGATCAGCCCCAGCATTTT CASSLGVDQPQHF
TRBJ2-7 - TRBV6-6 TRBD1 TGTGCCAGCAGTCATGGAATGGGACAGCTCTACGAGCAGTACTTC CASSHGMGQLYEQYF
TRBJ2-1 - TRBV7-9 - TGTGCCAGCAGCGTCGGGACTAATGAGCAGTTCTTC CASSVGTNEQFF
TRBJ2-5 - TRBV2 - TGTGCCAGCACCGTGGTGGAGGGGGAGACCCAGTACTTC CASTVVEGETQYF
TRBJ2-1 - TRBV4-1 TRBD2 TGCGCCAGCAGCACCGGACTAGTTCGCAATGAGCAGTTCTTC CASSTGLVRNEQFF
TRBJ1-2 - TRBV27 TRBD1 TGTGCCAGCAGTTCCCCGGGTCGGACAGGCGGCTATGGCTACACCTTC CASSSPGRTGGYGYTF
TRBJ1-2 once TRBV6-1 TRBD1 TGTGCCAGCCGACCAGGGGGCGTAAAGTATGGCTACACCTTC CASRPGGVKYGYTF
TRBJ2-1 - TRBV10-1 - TGCGCCAGCACCCAACGGGACTTTTCTCCCTTGTGTAGGGATGAGCAGTTCTTC CASTQRDFSPLCRDEQFF